This T cell receptor beta chain was captured in a study of shared clonotypes between healthy human individuals. Only in-frame clones appear in the TCRdb table, and some are missing; sequencing was by immunoSEQ multiplex PCR. The sample includes nearly 750,000 clones, just under 75% of them seen just once. Germline-derived CDR1 and CDR2 are SGDLS and YYNGEE. Trimming stripped 1 base from V and 0 bases from J, with 8 bases between. The CDR3 has 15 residues. The V gene is TRBV9, the J gene TRBJ1-3; D gene unclear. Sequences were obtained from memory CD4+ T cells sorted from blood. Indicated subset: CD45RA-negative fraction. The sequence came from a woman in her thirties in good health. This CDR3 is CASSVIPSSGNTIYF. The CDR3 DNA sequence: TGTGCCAGCAGCGTAATTCCGAGCTCTGGAAACACCATATATTTT.